Each of the 28 T cell receptor beta chains below was sequenced from the same sample in a study of T-cell reconstitution after alpha-beta-depleted transplantation in children. Unique molecular identifiers tagged the TCRbeta library. TCRdb itself ran the PCR reads through MiXCR, one entry per CDR3 protein. The sample yields 500,000 or so distinct CDR3 sequences, around a third seen once. This specimen was PBMCs from the stem cell graft donor, taken from the stem cell graft. The source of these receptors is a human donor who donated a stem cell graft to a child with aplastic anemia.

This chain connects TRBV7-9 to TRBJ1-2; tentative D call: TRBD1 (5 bases). The CDR3 length is 16 residues. Germline V gives CDR1 SEHNR, CDR2 FQNEAQ (reference sequence). The V end lost 6 bases, the J end lost 2 bases, and 19 bases lay between the germline ends. The CDR3 bases are TGTGCCAGCAGTCAAATTCCGGGACGGAGAAACTATGGCTACACCTTC. Its translation is CASSQIPGRRNYGYTF.

This clonotype has a handful of counts. The rearrangement links TRBV29-1 to TRBJ1-2; TRBD1 matches at 7 bases. Germline loops: CDR1 SQVTM, CDR2 ANQGSEA. The CDR3 loop spans 14 amino acids. J lost 7 bases, V lost 5 bases, and 13 bases had no gene match. In DNA, the CDR3 is TGCAGCGTTTCCCCTTTGGACAGGACAATTGGCTACACCTTC. Its translation: CSVSPLDRTIGYTF.

This clonotype occurred a few times. The rearrangement uses TRBV6-1 and TRBJ2-3; TRBD2 agrees at 7 bases. This CDR3 is 15 amino acids long. Trimming cost V 8 bases and J 3 bases; bases outside gene matches: 11. Germline V gives CDR1 MNHNS, CDR2 SASEGT. The CDR3 region has the DNA TGTGCCAGCGGTCTCTCTGGCGGGAGTACAGATACGCAGTATTTT. It specifies CASGLSGGSTDTQYF.

The CDR3 coding sequence is TGCAGTGCTAGACCCTACGGGACTAGCGTGCTCCAAGAGACCCAGTACTTC. Amino acid sequence: CSARPYGTSVLQETQYF. The chain couples TRBV20-1 to TRBJ2-5; TRBD2 aligns across 10 bases. Germline lookup yields CDR1 DFQATT and CDR2 SNEGSKA (reference sequence). The V segment lost 2 bases and the J segment 1 base; nucleotides outside the gene matches: 10. The CDR3 length is 17 residues.

This rearrangement joins TRBV29-1 to TRBJ2-1; possible D gene TRBD2, 7 bases. V shed 3 bases and J shed 7 bases, with 25 bases lying between them. The germline gives CDR1 SQVTM, CDR2 ANQGSEA. The CDR3 consists of 17 residues. CDR3 bases: TGCAGCGTTGACGGGGGCACCCTCGGGGGAGGGCCAAATGAGCAGTTCTTC. Protein product: CSVDGGTLGGGPNEQFF.

There are a few counts of this clonotype. This chain links TRBV29-1 with TRBJ1-1, with 9 bases aligning to TRBD1. The trim removed 8 bases at V and 10 bases at J, leaving 11 bases unmatched. This CDR3 has 12 amino acids. Germline V gene data show CDR1 as SQVTM and CDR2 as ANQGSEA. The CDR3 nucleotides read TGCAGCATCTTTACCCCGGGACAGGGAGCTTTCTTT. Translated: CSIFTPGQGAFF.

This clonotype was picked up a small number of times. The gene calls are TRBV7-2 and TRBJ2-3; 10 bases are a match to TRBD2. V shed 5 bases and J 6 bases; nucleotides not matched to a gene: 11. Germline V gene data show CDR1 as SGHTA and CDR2 as FQGNSA. The CDR3 has 16 amino acids. Here the CDR3 reads CASSPRVAGGWDTQYF. CDR3 in DNA: TGTGCCAGCAGCCCTAGGGTAGCGGGAGGATGGGATACGCAGTATTTT. Supplemented by reference TRBV7-2 and TRBJ2-3, the full variable domain reads GAGVSQSPSNKVTEKGKDVELRCDPISGHTALYWYRQSLGQGLEFLIYFQGNSAPDKSGLPSDRFSAERTGGSVSTLTIQRTQQEDSAVYLCASSPRVAGGWDTQYFGPGTRLTVL.

The chain recombines TRBV18 with TRBJ2-1; D is undetermined. CDR3 size: 12 residues. Trimming cost V 3 bases and J 10 bases, with 10 bases left between them. CDR1 is KGHSH, CDR2 LQKENI, per germline. CDR3 loop: CASSPDRREQFF. Here the CDR3 DNA reads TGTGCCAGCTCACCGGATCGAAGGGAGCAGTTCTTC.

V and J are TRBV7-9 and TRBJ1-2; no firm D call. CDR1 SEHNR and CDR2 FQNEAQ come from the germline V gene (reference sequence). This CDR3 is built from 16 residues. Trimming cost V 1 base and J 4 bases, with 16 bases left between them. The CDR3 region is CASSLDLRLRPYGYTF. The CDR3 coding sequence is TGTGCCAGCAGCTTAGATCTCCGCCTTCGCCCCTATGGCTACACCTTC.

The V gene is TRBV5-6, the J gene TRBJ1-1; TRBD1 agrees at 9 bases. This CDR3 is 16 amino acids long. After removal of 1 base from V and 5 bases from J, the junction contained 9 bases not matched to a gene. Per the germline V gene, CDR1 is SGHDT and CDR2 is YYEEEE. The CDR3 coding sequence is TGTGCCAGCAGCTTGTCCCGGGACAGGGAGTGGACTGAAGCTTTCTTT. Amino acid sequence: CASSLSRDREWTEAFF.

This clonotype was seen only a few times. The V gene is TRBV7-2, the J gene TRBJ2-1; 12 bases agree with TRBD2. V gave up 3 bases and J gave up 7 bases; unmatched junction bases: 7. Germline CDR1 SGHTA, CDR2 FQGNSA. The CDR3 spans 16 residues. The CDR3 bases are TGTGCCAGCAGCTTCCGGACTAGCGGGAAGGGGAATGAGCAGTTCTTC. This translates into CASSFRTSGKGNEQFF.

V and J are TRBV5-6 and TRBJ1-5; D is undetermined. The CDR3 is made up of 15 amino acids. V was clipped by 1 base and J by 0 bases, with 8 bases between them. CDR1 is SGHDT, CDR2 YYEEEE, per germline. The CDR3 protein is CASSLRVYSNQPQHF. The CDR3 DNA reads as TGTGCCAGCAGCTTGAGAGTTTATAGCAATCAGCCCCAGCATTTT.

The chain employs TRBV7-6 and TRBJ2-3; 12 bases align to TRBD2. The V and J ends lost 4 bases and 5 bases, in that order; junction bases with no gene match: 7. The germline V gene encodes CDR1 SGHVS and CDR2 FNYEAQ. The CDR3 has 16 residues. The CDR3 DNA is TGTGCCAGCAGCTCGGGACCGGGACTAGCGGGAGATACGCAGTATTTT. Its translation is CASSSGPGLAGDTQYF.

The chain recombines TRBV12-3 or TRBV12-4 with TRBJ2-4, with D possibly matching TRBD2 (6 bases). This CDR3 contains 15 residues. V was clipped by 7 bases and J by 7 bases, with 20 bases between them. As DNA, the CDR3 is TGTGCCAGCATCATCGACCGGGGACGGGGGAACATTCAGTACTTC. It yields the protein CASIIDRGRGNIQYF.

The CDR3 reads CASSGSLSGNTIYF. The CDR3 DNA is TGTGCCAGCTCCGGATCTCTCTCTGGAAACACCATATATTTT. This chain joins TRBV28 and TRBJ1-3; the D is unclear. The CDR3 spans 14 residues. With 8 bases removed from V and 0 bases from J, the gap between germline ends came to 11 bases. CDR1 is MDHEN and CDR2 is SYDVKM in the germline V gene. The variable domain in full, completed from reference TRBV28 and TRBJ1-3, reads DVKVTQSSRYLVKRTGEKVFLECVQDMDHENMFWYRQDPGLGLRLIYFSYDVKMKEKGDIPEGYSVSREKKERFSLILESASTNQTSMYLCASSGSLSGNTIYFGEGSWLTVV.

This clonotype was counted only a few times. This sequence joins TRBV29-1 and TRBJ1-2; 12 bases align to TRBD1. CDR1 is SQVTM, CDR2 ANQGSEA, per germline. The trim removed 6 bases at V and 5 bases at J, leaving 4 bases unmatched. This CDR3 contains 13 residues. CDR3 in amino acids: CSVGTGGGYGYTF. CDR3 bases: TGCAGCGTGGGGACAGGGGGCGGGTATGGCTACACCTTC.

A few counts support this clonotype. The chain carries TRBV6-2 or TRBV6-3 and TRBJ2-3, with 7 bases fitting TRBD1. This CDR3 has 13 amino acids. V shed 7 bases and J 6 bases; nucleotides not matched to a gene: 7. Germline V gene sequence: CDR1 MNHEY, CDR2 SVGEGT. CDR3 in DNA: TGTGCCAGCACCGAACAGGGGTCGGATACGCAGTATTTT. It specifies CASTEQGSDTQYF.

Written as DNA, the CDR3 is TGCGCCAGCAGCCAAGAATCTGCTCCAGTCCAGCCCCAGCATTTT. As protein: CASSQESAPVQPQHF. The chain employs TRBV4-3 and TRBJ1-5; no clear D. Germline loops: CDR1 LGHNA, CDR2 YSLEER. This CDR3 contains 15 residues. Trimming took 0 bases from V and 7 from J, leaving 13 bases between them.

This clonotype has just a few counts. This rearrangement joins TRBV7-2 to TRBJ2-5; no reliable D call. Germline values: CDR1 SGHTA, CDR2 FQGNSA. The CDR3 loop spans 16 amino acids. V shed 5 bases and J shed 2 bases, with 18 bases lying between them. The CDR3 sequence: CASSRRPGLGQETQYF. Written as DNA, the CDR3 is TGTGCCAGCAGCCGCAGGCCCGGGCTGGGACAAGAGACCCAGTACTTC.

This clonotype was detected only a few times. The chain joins TRBV5-6 to TRBJ1-2, with 7 bases matching TRBD1. Unmatched junction bases numbered 11, after V lost 0 bases and J lost 6 bases. The germline V gene has CDR1 SGHDT and CDR2 YYEEEE. The CDR3 sequence is 16 residues long. For the CDR3, the DNA is TGTGCCAGCAGCTTGGTCACAGGGGCAGGGCCGGATGGCTACACCTTC. Translation: CASSLVTGAGPDGYTF.

Regarding this clonotype: Germline and junction disagree at one end, which may indicate a read error. This sequence joins TRBV7-9 and TRBJ2-1; 7 nucleotides agree with TRBD1. Germline CDR1 and CDR2: SEHNR and FQNEAQ (reference sequence). The CDR3 consists of 12 residues. In DNA, the CDR3 is TGTGCCAGCAGCCCCGACAGGGTAAGGAAGGTCTTC. It yields the protein CASSPDRVRKVF.

This clonotype was detected only a few times. The J gene is TRBJ1-1, the V gene TRBV28; no firm D call. The CDR3 runs 9 residues. Trimming left V 4 bases short and J 11 bases short, with 5 bases between. CDR1 and CDR2 from the germline V gene are MDHEN and SYDVKM. The CDR3: CASSSPAFF. The CDR3 DNA follows: TGTGCCAGCAGTTCTCCGGCTTTCTTT.

This clonotype was found a few times. The V and J genes are TRBV7-2 and TRBJ1-4, with 8 positions matching TRBD1. Germline values: CDR1 SGHTA, CDR2 FQGNSA. With V trimmed by 4 bases and J by 4 bases, 5 bases remained unmatched. The CDR3 totals 15 residues. The CDR3 reads CASSSRTGINEKLFF. The CDR3, as DNA: TGTGCCAGCAGCTCCCGGACAGGGATTAATGAAAAACTGTTTTTT. Drawing the rest from reference TRBV7-2 and TRBJ1-4, the complete variable domain is GAGVSQSPSNKVTEKGKDVELRCDPISGHTALYWYRQSLGQGLEFLIYFQGNSAPDKSGLPSDRFSAERTGGSVSTLTIQRTQQEDSAVYLCASSSRTGINEKLFFGSGTQLSVL.

V gene TRBV5-6 combines with J gene TRBJ2-7; a weak D match, TRBD2 (6 bases). Germline CDR1 and CDR2: SGHDT and YYEEEE. This CDR3 comprises 14 residues. With 5 bases removed from V and 5 bases from J, the gap between germline ends came to 17 bases. CDR3 protein: CASRDRGRRNEQYV. CDR3 bases: TGTGCCAGCAGGGACCGAGGGAGGAGGAACGAGCAGTACGTC.

The chain has TRBV7-9 and TRBJ2-1; D is ambiguous. The CDR3 covers 15 residues. The ends were cut back, 6 bases at V and 3 bases at J, with 15 bases in the middle. Germline V gene lookup returns CDR1 SEHNR and CDR2 FQNEAQ (reference sequence). CDR3 coding DNA: TGTGCCAGCAGTTCTATCACGAAGATCTACAATGAGCAGTTCTTC. It encodes CASSSITKIYNEQFF.

The rearrangement links TRBV28 to TRBJ1-2; D not resolved. With 2 bases removed from V and 4 bases from J, the gap between germline ends came to 14 bases. Germline CDR1 MDHEN, CDR2 SYDVKM. CDR3 length: 15 residues. The CDR3 here is CASSLPLTGTYGYTF. In nucleotides, the CDR3 is TGTGCCAGCAGTTTACCCTTGACGGGAACCTATGGCTACACCTTC.

V usage is TRBV9 and J usage is TRBJ1-1, with D possibly being TRBD1 (5 bases). Trimming removed 3 bases from V and 2 bases from J, with 11 bases in between. Looked up from germline, CDR1 is SGDLS and CDR2 is YYNGEE. CDR3 length equals 14 residues. The CDR3 DNA sequence: TGTGCCAGCAGCGCCACAGGTAGTAACACTGAAGCTTTCTTT. Translated: CASSATGSNTEAFF.

The chain recombines TRBV5-1 with TRBJ2-5; perhaps TRBD1 as D (6 bases). The CDR3 consists of 15 residues. V lost 1 base and J lost 1, with 11 bases in between. Looked up from germline, CDR1 is SGHRS and CDR2 is YFSETQ. CDR3: CASSLTVGAQETQYF. The CDR3 nucleotides read TGCGCCAGCAGCTTGACGGTGGGGGCCCAAGAGACCCAGTACTTC.